This entry is about one T cell receptor (beta chain). Its antigen is still unknown. The sample belongs to a study of chemoradiotherapy in HPV16-positive cancers. This table comes from immunoSEQ multiplex PCR, and its TCRdb copy is limited to in-frame clones, with some not included. The sample comprises fewer than 2,000 clones, roughly 79% of which are singletons, and just over 9.5% rests with the top ten. Over chemoradiotherapy, repertoires were sampled more than once. The study, taken as a whole, reports: Functional assays defining HPV-specific T cells used only a couple of HPV16-positive patients. Candidate HPV-specific clones and E7-related TCR motifs grew in tumor during treatment. Better recurrence-free survival went with HPV-responsive T-cell expansion in HPV16-positive patients.

The source is a human donor with HPV-associated anogenital cancer. The sequences come from tumor tissue, collected from a patient who underwent chemoradiotherapy.

The CDR3 here is CASSLRTGLDTGELFF. The CDR3 bases are TGTGCCAGCAGCCTGAGGACAGGTCTGGACACCGGGGAGCTGTTTTTT. V and J are TRBV5-4 and TRBJ2-2; 7 nucleotides line up with TRBD1. Germline CDR1 is SGHNT and CDR2 is YYREEE (reference sequence). CDR3 size: 16 residues. V was clipped by 4 bases and J by 3 bases; unmatched bases: 9.